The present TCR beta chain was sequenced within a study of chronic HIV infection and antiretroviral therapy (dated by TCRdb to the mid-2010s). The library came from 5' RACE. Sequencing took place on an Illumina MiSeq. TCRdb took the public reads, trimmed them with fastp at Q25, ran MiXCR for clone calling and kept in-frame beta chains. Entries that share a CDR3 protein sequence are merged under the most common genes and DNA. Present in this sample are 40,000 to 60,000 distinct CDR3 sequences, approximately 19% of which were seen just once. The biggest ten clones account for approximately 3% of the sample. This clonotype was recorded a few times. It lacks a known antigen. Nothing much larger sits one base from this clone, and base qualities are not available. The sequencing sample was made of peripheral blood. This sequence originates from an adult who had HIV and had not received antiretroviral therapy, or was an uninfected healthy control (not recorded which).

CDR3 sequence: CASSEAPAVPHEQYF. The sequenced DNA is TGTGCCAGCAGTGAAGCCCCGGCGGTGCCCCACGAGCAGTACTTC. The rearranged segments are TRBV6-1 and TRBJ2-7, with the D gene uncertain. V was cut back by 0 bases and J by 5 bases, leaving a gap of 14 bases between them. The CDR3 spans 15 residues, from the cysteine through the phenylalanine. The CDR3 DNA has 45 bases and is translated from base 1. CDR1 and CDR2 were assigned from the germline V gene as MNHNS and SASEGT.